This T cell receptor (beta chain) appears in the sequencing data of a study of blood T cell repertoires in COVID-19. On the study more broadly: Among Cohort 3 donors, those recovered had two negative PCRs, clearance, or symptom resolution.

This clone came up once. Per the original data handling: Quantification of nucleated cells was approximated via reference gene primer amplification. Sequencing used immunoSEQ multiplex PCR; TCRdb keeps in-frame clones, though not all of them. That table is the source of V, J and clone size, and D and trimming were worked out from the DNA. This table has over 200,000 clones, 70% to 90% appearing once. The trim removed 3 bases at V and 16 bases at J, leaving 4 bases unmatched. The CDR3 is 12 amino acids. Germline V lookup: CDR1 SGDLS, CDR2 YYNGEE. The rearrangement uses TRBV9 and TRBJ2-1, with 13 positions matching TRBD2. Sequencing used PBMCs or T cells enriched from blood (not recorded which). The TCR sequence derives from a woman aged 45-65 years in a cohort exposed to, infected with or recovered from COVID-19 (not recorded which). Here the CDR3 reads CASSALAGGLFF. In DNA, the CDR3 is TGTGCCAGCAGCGCACTAGCGGGGGGGCTCTTCTTC.